One sample yielded the 27 T cell receptor beta chains listed below, sequenced in a study of glioma-infiltrating T cells after dendritic cell vaccination. Assay used: immunoSEQ multiplex PCR; TCRdb lists only in-frame clones, some missing. The sample lists over 90,000 clones; approximately 80% were seen once. This sample comprised blood, obtained before dendritic cell vaccination. Source of these receptors: a human donor with glioblastoma.

J is TRBJ2-1 and V is TRBV4-3; D is perhaps TRBD2 (6 bases). Deletions cut 1 base from V and 0 bases from J, with 10 bases between. Germline assignment: CDR1 LGHNA and CDR2 YSLEER. The CDR3 is 16 residues long. The CDR3 here is CASSQAGGVSYNEQFF. In DNA form, the CDR3 reads TGCGCCAGCAGCCAAGCCGGAGGGGTCTCCTACAATGAGCAGTTCTTC.

The rearrangement uses TRBV2 and TRBJ2-5; the D gene is possibly TRBD2 (5 bases). The CDR3 is 11 amino acids. V dropped 6 bases and J dropped 5 bases, with 7 bases sitting between them. CDR1 and CDR2 from the germline V gene are SNHLY and FYNNEI. DNA for the CDR3: TGTGCCAGCAGGCGAGGGGAGACCCAGTACTTC. This codes for CASRRGETQYF.

The chain links TRBV7-2 to TRBJ2-7, with a tentative D call TRBD2 (6 bases). The germline V gene has CDR1 SGHTA and CDR2 FQGNSA. V gave up 5 bases and J gave up 2 bases, with 13 bases separating them. The CDR3 has 14 residues. The CDR3 reads CASSVEGGAYEQYF. In DNA, the CDR3 is TGTGCCAGCAGCGTAGAGGGCGGGGCCTACGAGCAGTACTTC. Supplemented by reference TRBV7-2 and TRBJ2-7, the full variable domain reads GAGVSQSPSNKVTEKGKDVELRCDPISGHTALYWYRQSLGQGLEFLIYFQGNSAPDKSGLPSDRFSAERTGGSVSTLTIQRTQQEDSAVYLCASSVEGGAYEQYFGPGTRLTVT.

This chain links TRBV15 with TRBJ1-1; maybe TRBD1 (5 bases). CDR1 LNHNV and CDR2 YYDKDF come from the germline V gene (reference sequence). The germline V and J ends were trimmed by 5 bases and 1 base, with 11 bases remaining between them. The length of the CDR3 is 14 residues. The CDR3 sequence is CATSLGQGNTEAFF. CDR3 coding DNA: TGTGCCACCAGCCTGGGGCAGGGGAACACTGAAGCTTTCTTT.

The chain carries TRBV2 and TRBJ1-5; 7 bases are a match to TRBD1. Looked up from germline, CDR1 is SNHLY and CDR2 is FYNNEI. The CDR3 spans 14 residues. The junction had 3 bases not matched to a gene; V was cut back by 6 bases and J by 1 base. The CDR3 bases are TGTGCCAGCAGGACAGGGATCAGCAATCAGCCCCAGCATTTT. Residues: CASRTGISNQPQHF.

The V gene is TRBV19, the J gene TRBJ2-3, with 13 positions matching TRBD2. The CDR3 covers 16 residues. Trimming removed 3 bases from V and 4 bases from J; junction bases left unmatched: 4. Germline V gives CDR1 LNHDA, CDR2 SQIVND (reference sequence). The DNA of the CDR3 is TGTGCCAGTAGTATCACTAGCGGGGGGGCATCAGATACGCAGTATTTT. This gives the protein CASSITSGGASDTQYF. Full variable domain (remainder filled in from reference TRBV19 and TRBJ2-3): DGGITQSPKYLFRKEGQNVTLSCEQNLNHDAMYWYRQDPGQGLRLIYYSQIVNDFQKGDIAEGYSVSREKKESFPLTVTSAQKNPTAFYLCASSITSGGASDTQYFGPGTRLTVL.

This sequence joins TRBV9 and TRBJ2-1; no clear D gene. Germline V gene sequence: CDR1 SGDLS, CDR2 YYNGEE. CDR3 length: 14 amino acids. The germline V and J ends were trimmed by 0 bases and 10 bases, with 14 bases remaining between them. The DNA for the CDR3 is TGTGCCAGCAGCGTAGGACGACCTTCAGGAGAGCAGTTCTTC. It translates to CASSVGRPSGEQFF.

The J gene is TRBJ2-2, the V gene TRBV7-9, with 8 nucleotides matching TRBD1. After removal of 5 bases from V and 0 bases from J, the junction contained 8 bases not matched to a gene. This CDR3 is built from 17 residues. CDR1 is SEHNR, CDR2 FQNEAQ, per germline (reference sequence). The DNA of the CDR3 is TGTGCCAGCAGCGGCCGGGACAGGATTCCGAACACCGGGGAGCTGTTTTTT. It is translated as CASSGRDRIPNTGELFF.

The V call is TRBV6-5, the J call TRBJ1-3; 9 bases align to TRBD1. CDR1 is MNHEY, CDR2 SVGAGI, per germline. With V trimmed by 10 bases and J by 2 bases, 3 bases remained unmatched. The length of the CDR3 is 13 residues. The CDR3 nucleotides read TGTGCCACACGGACAGGGGCTGGAAACACCATATATTTT. As protein: CATRTGAGNTIYF.

The gene calls are TRBV7-9 and TRBJ2-2, with unresolved D. The CDR3 runs to 15 residues. Trimming stripped 0 bases from V and 5 bases from J, with 10 bases between. Germline assignment: CDR1 SEHNR and CDR2 FQNEAQ (reference sequence). The CDR3 is CASSLAERRTGELFF. The CDR3 bases are TGTGCCAGCAGCTTAGCTGAACGTCGGACCGGGGAGCTGTTTTTT.

The chain employs TRBV6-1 and TRBJ1-1, with D unclear. Trimming took 3 bases from V and 5 from J, leaving 13 bases between them. In germline, CDR1 is MNHNS, CDR2 SASEGT. The CDR3 is 14 amino acids. The CDR3, as DNA: TGTGCCAGCAGTGATAGAGCGGCCGGGACTGAAGCTTTCTTT. It yields the protein CASSDRAAGTEAFF.

This chain uses TRBV20-1 with TRBJ2-1; 7 bases are a match to TRBD1. Germline V gives CDR1 DFQATT, CDR2 SNEGSKA (reference sequence). J was trimmed by 8 bases and V by 6 bases; bases with no gene match: 4. The CDR3 length is 11 residues. CDR3 DNA sequence: TGCAGTGCAAGAACAGGGGATGAGCAGTTCTTC. This gives the protein CSARTGDEQFF.

The chain carries TRBV19 and TRBJ1-3; D perhaps matches TRBD1 (5 bases). The germline V gene has CDR1 LNHDA and CDR2 SQIVND (reference sequence). Trimming left V 6 bases short and J 0 bases short, with 9 bases between. The CDR3 contains 14 residues. This CDR3 reads CASSDRISGNTIYF. The CDR3, as DNA: TGTGCCAGTAGCGACAGAATCTCTGGAAACACCATATATTTT.

The rearrangement links TRBV6-4 to TRBJ2-3; possible D gene TRBD2, 6 bases. The CDR3 is made up of 13 amino acids. Germline V gene sequence: CDR1 MRHNA, CDR2 SNTAGT. Trimming removed 4 bases at V and 5 bases at J, with 10 bases between. CDR3 nucleotide sequence: TGTGCCAGCAGTGCGGGGGAAAAAGATACGCAGTATTTT. Its protein is CASSAGEKDTQYF.

V is TRBV6-1 and J is TRBJ2-5; weak D call: TRBD2 (7 bases). Germline CDR1 is MNHNS and CDR2 is SASEGT. The V end was cut by 2 bases, the J end by 0 bases, with 13 bases between. The CDR3 covers 16 residues. CDR3 sequence reads: CASSERGARYQETQYF. The CDR3 nucleotides are TGTGCCAGCAGTGAACGGGGGGCAAGGTACCAAGAGACCCAGTACTTC.

The chain combines TRBV6-5 with TRBJ1-2; D perhaps matches TRBD1 (6 bases). Trimming took 0 bases from V and 4 from J, leaving 12 bases between them. CDR3 length: 15 amino acids. Germline lookup yields CDR1 MNHEY and CDR2 SVGAGI. The CDR3 coding sequence is TGTGCCAGCAGTTACTCAGGGCAGGGGCTCTATGGCTACACCTTC. Its protein is CASSYSGQGLYGYTF.

The V gene is TRBV19, the J gene TRBJ2-2, with a weak D call TRBD2 (5 bases). Germline V lookup: CDR1 LNHDA, CDR2 SQIVND (reference sequence). Trimming shortened V by 3 bases and J by 1 base, and 18 bases separated the two germline ends. The CDR3 covers 18 residues. CDR3 DNA: TGTGCCAGTAGTATTAAGTCGGGAAGAGTGATGAACACCGGGGAGCTGTTTTTT. Its protein is CASSIKSGRVMNTGELFF.

The chain carries TRBV10-3 and TRBJ2-3; 9 bases fit TRBD1. Trimming at V came to 5 bases and at J to 5 bases, leaving 8 bases not matched to a gene. The CDR3 has 15 residues. Looked up from germline, CDR1 is ENHRY and CDR2 is SYGVKD. CDR3 residues: CAISKGQGEIDTQYF. Written as DNA, the CDR3 is TGTGCCATCAGTAAGGGACAGGGTGAGATAGATACGCAGTATTTT.

The chain joins TRBV27 to TRBJ2-5; weak D call: TRBD1 (6 bases). The germline V and J ends were trimmed by 3 bases and 5 bases, with 16 bases remaining between them. Per the germline V gene, CDR1 is MNHEY and CDR2 is SMNVEV (reference sequence). CDR3 length: 15 residues. The CDR3 DNA is TGTGCCAGCAGTTTCCATGTGGACAGCGTGGAGACCCAGTACTTC. It is translated as CASSFHVDSVETQYF.

The chain uses TRBV6-4 and TRBJ2-1, with TRBD2 as a possible D gene (5 bases). The V end was cut by 2 bases, the J end by 6 bases, with 11 bases between. The CDR3 contains 14 residues. In germline, CDR1 is MRHNA, CDR2 SNTAGT. The CDR3 reads CASSDGSGLNEQFF. DNA of the CDR3: TGTGCCAGCAGTGACGGGTCAGGACTCAATGAGCAGTTCTTC.

The V call is TRBV5-1, the J call TRBJ2-1, with 7 nucleotides matching TRBD2. The CDR3 sequence is 16 residues long. Looked up from germline, CDR1 is SGHRS and CDR2 is YFSETQ. J was trimmed by 6 bases and V by 0 bases; bases with no gene match: 9. The CDR3 sequence is CASSLVPSGLGNEQFF. Written as DNA, the CDR3 is TGCGCCAGCAGCTTGGTCCCTAGCGGTCTTGGCAATGAGCAGTTCTTC.

The chain links TRBV6-6 to TRBJ1-6, with D possibly being TRBD1 (5 bases). Germline lookup yields CDR1 MNHNY and CDR2 SVGAGI (reference sequence). This CDR3 contains 14 residues. Between the trimmed V and J ends, which lost 7 bases and 5 bases, there was a span of 12 bases. CDR3: CASKPGGDNSPLHF. The CDR3 DNA reads TGTGCCAGCAAGCCCGGGGGGGATAATTCACCCCTCCACTTT.

This rearrangement joins TRBV7-2 to TRBJ1-3; TRBD1 matches at 8 bases. This CDR3 has 16 amino acids. Germline V gene lookup returns CDR1 SGHTA and CDR2 FQGNSA. Unmatched junction bases numbered 6, after V lost 4 bases and J lost 1 base. CDR3 loop: CASSSSGGVSGNTIYF. The CDR3 DNA reads TGTGCCAGCAGCTCATCAGGGGGCGTTTCTGGAAACACCATATATTTT.

The chain is built from TRBV30 and TRBJ2-2; maybe TRBD2 (6 bases). This CDR3 spans 12 amino acids. Trimming removed 8 bases from V and 4 bases from J, with 11 bases in between. Germline lookup yields CDR1 GTSNPN and CDR2 SVGIG (reference sequence). The CDR3 nucleotides read TGTGCCACCCAGCGGGTCACCGGGGAGCTGTTTTTT. This codes for CATQRVTGELFF.

V gene TRBV5-1 combines with J gene TRBJ1-2; 7 bases line up with TRBD1. This CDR3 is built from 15 residues. In germline, CDR1 is SGHRS, CDR2 YFSETQ. V was pared by 4 bases and J by 4 bases, with 10 bases of the junction left unmatched. This chain's CDR3 is CASSTRTGIGYGYTF. The DNA for the CDR3 is TGCGCCAGCAGCACACGGACAGGCATAGGCTATGGCTACACCTTC.

The J gene is TRBJ2-4, the V gene TRBV19; TRBD1 matches at 9 bases. Germline trimming cut 6 bases from V and 1 base from J; bases unmatched to any gene: 7. CDR3 length equals 16 residues. Germline CDR1 is LNHDA and CDR2 is SQIVND (reference sequence). The CDR3 region is CASSLGGTGAKNIQYF. The CDR3 nucleotides are TGTGCCAGTAGCCTAGGGGGGACAGGGGCCAAAAACATTCAGTACTTC.

The chain has TRBV19 and TRBJ1-2, with 7 bases that match TRBD1. V lost 3 bases and J lost 2; bases outside the gene matches: 9. Per the germline V gene, CDR1 is LNHDA and CDR2 is SQIVND (reference sequence). The CDR3 runs 16 residues. CDR3 coding DNA: TGTGCCAGTAGTATTGTAGGGGGCGAAACGAACTATGGCTACACCTTC. It is translated as CASSIVGGETNYGYTF. Filled out from reference TRBV19 and TRBJ1-2, the complete variable domain reads DGGITQSPKYLFRKEGQNVTLSCEQNLNHDAMYWYRQDPGQGLRLIYYSQIVNDFQKGDIAEGYSVSREKKESFPLTVTSAQKNPTAFYLCASSIVGGETNYGYTFGSGTRLTVV.